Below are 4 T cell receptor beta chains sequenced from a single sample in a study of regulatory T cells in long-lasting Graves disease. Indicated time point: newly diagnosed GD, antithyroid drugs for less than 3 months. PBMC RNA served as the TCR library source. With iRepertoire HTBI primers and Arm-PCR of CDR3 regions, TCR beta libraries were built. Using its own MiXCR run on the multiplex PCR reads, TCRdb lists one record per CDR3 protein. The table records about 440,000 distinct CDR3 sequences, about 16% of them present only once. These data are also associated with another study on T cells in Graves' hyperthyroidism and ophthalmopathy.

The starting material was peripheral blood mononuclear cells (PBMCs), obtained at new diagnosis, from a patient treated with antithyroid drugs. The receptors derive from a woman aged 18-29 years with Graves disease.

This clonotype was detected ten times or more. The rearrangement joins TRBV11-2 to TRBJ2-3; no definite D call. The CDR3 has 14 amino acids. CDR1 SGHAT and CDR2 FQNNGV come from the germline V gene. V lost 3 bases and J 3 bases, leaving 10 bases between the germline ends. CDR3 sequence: CASSFLVQTDTQYF. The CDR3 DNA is TGTGCCAGCAGCTTTTTGGTTCAGACAGATACGCAGTATTTT.

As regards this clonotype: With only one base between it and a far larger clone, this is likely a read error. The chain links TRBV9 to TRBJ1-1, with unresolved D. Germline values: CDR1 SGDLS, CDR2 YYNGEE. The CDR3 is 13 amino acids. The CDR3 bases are TGTGCCAGCAGCCAAGATCCGGGCACTGAAGCTCTCTTT. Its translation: CASSQDPGTEALF.

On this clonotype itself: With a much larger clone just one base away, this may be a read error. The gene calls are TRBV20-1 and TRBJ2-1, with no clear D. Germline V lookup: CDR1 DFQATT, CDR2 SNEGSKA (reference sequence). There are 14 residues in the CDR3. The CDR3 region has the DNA TGCAATGCTCGGACCGTCAATTCCTACAATGAGCAGTTCTTC. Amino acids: CNARTVNSYNEQFF.

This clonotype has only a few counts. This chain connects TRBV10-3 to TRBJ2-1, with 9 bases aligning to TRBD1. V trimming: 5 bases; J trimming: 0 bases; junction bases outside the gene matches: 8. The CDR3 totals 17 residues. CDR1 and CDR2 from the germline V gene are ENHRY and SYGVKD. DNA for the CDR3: TGTGCCATCAGTTCGACAGGGGGGGTAAGCTCCTACAATGAGCAGTTCTTC. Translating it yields CAISSTGGVSSYNEQFF.